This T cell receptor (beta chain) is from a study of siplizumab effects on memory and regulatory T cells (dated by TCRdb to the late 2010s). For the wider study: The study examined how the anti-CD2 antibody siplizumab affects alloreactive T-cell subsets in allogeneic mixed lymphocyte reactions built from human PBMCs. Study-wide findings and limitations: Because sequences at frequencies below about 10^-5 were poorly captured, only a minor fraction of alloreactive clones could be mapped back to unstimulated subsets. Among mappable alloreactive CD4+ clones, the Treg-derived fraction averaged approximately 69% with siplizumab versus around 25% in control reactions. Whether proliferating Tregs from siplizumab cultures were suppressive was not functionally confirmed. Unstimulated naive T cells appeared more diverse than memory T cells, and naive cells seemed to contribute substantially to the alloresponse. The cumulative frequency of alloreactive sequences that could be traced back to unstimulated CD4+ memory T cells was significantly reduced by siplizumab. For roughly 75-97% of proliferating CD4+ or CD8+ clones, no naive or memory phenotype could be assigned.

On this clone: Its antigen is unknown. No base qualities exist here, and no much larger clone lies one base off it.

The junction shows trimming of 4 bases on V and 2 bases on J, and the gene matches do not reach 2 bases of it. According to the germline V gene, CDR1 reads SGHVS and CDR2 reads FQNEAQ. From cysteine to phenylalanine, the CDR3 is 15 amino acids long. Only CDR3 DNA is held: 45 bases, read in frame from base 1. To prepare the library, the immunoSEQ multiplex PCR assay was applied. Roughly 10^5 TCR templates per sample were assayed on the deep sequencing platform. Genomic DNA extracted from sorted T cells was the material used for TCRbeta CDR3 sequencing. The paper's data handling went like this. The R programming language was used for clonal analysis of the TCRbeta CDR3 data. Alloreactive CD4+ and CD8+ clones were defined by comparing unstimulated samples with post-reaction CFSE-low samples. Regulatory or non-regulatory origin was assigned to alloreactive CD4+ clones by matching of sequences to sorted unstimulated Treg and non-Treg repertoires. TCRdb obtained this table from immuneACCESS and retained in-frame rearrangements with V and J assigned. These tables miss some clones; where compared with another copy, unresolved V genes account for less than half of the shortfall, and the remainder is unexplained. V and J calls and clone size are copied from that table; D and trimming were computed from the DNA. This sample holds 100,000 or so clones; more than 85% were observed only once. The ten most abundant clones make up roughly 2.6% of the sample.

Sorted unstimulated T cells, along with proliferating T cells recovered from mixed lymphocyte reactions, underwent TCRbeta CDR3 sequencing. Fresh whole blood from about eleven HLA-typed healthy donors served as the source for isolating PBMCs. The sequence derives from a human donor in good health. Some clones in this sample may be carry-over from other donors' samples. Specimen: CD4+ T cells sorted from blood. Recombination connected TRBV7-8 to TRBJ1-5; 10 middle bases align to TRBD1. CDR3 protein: CASSSGTGGNQPQHF. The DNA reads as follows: TGTGCCAGCAGCTCCGGGACAGGGGGCAATCAGCCCCAGCATTTT.